This T cell receptor beta chain emerged from a study of blood T cell repertoires in COVID-19. Whole-study context: Samples came from the United States, Italy and Spain, spanning acute and convalescent COVID-19. T cells, B-cell-depleted T cells, or PBMCs provided the cDNA or gDNA that served as material.

This clone appeared a single time. Per the study methods: Estimation of nucleated cell counts was performed using reference gene primer amplification. The protocol was immunoSEQ multiplex PCR, while the TCRdb copy is restricted to in-frame clones and leaves out a portion. The D gene and trimming were derived from the DNA, and the V and J assignments and clone size from that table. Among about 220,000 clones listed, roughly 80% were seen once. Sequences were obtained from peripheral blood. This TCR derives from a woman between 40 and 50 years old with active or convalescent COVID-19.

CDR3 amino acids: CASSHRENTEAFF. The CDR3 DNA is TGTGCCAGCAGCCACCGGGAGAACACTGAAGCTTTCTTT. This chain links TRBV6-5 with TRBJ1-1; D unresolved. The CDR3 loop spans 13 amino acids. CDR1 MNHEY and CDR2 SVGAGI come from the germline V gene. The V gene lost 6 bases and the J gene lost 1 base, with 9 bases spanning the gap.